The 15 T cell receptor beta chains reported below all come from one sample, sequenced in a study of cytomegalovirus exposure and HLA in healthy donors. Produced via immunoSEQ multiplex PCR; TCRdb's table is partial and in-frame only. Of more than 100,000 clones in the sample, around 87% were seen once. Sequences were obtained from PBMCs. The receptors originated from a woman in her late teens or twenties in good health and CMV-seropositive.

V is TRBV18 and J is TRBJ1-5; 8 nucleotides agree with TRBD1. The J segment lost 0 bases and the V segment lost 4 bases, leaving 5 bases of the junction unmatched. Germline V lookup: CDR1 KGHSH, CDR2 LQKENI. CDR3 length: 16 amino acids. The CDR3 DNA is TGTGCCAGCTCACAGGCGACAGGGGATAGCAATCAGCCCCAGCATTTT. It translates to CASSQATGDSNQPQHF.

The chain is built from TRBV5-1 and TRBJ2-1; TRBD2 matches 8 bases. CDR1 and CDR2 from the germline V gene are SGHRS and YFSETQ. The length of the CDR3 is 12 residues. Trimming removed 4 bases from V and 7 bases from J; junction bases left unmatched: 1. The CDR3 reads CASSKRGNEQFF. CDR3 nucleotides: TGCGCCAGCAGCAAGCGGGGGAATGAGCAGTTCTTC.

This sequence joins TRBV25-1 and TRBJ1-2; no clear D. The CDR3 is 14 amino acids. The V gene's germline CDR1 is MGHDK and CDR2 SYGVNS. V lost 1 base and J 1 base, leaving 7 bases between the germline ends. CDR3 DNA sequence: TGTGCCAGCAGTGAATGGGAGGGTAACTATGGCTACACCTTC. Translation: CASSEWEGNYGYTF.

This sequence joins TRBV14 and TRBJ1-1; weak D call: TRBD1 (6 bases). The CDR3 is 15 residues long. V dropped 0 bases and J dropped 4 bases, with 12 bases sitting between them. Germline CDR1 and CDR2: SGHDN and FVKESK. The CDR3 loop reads CASSQDQGFGTEAFF. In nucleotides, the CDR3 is TGTGCCAGCAGCCAAGATCAGGGGTTCGGCACTGAAGCTTTCTTT.

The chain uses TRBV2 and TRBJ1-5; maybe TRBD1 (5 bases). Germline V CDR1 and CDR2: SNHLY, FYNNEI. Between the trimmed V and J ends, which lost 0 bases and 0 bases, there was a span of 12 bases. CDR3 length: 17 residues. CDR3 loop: CASSEAWGVDSNQPQHF. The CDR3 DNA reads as TGTGCCAGCAGTGAAGCTTGGGGGGTTGATAGCAATCAGCCCCAGCATTTT.

This CDR3 is CASSQDTVAGASVLVAKNIQYF. For the CDR3, the DNA is TGTGCCAGCAGTCAAGACACCGTAGCGGGAGCGTCCGTACTCGTAGCCAAAAACATTCAGTACTTC. The chain is built from TRBV2 and TRBJ2-4; 9 nucleotides match TRBD2. Trimming took 5 bases from V and 0 from J; bases not matched to a gene: 23. CDR3 length: 22 residues. Germline CDR1 and CDR2: SNHLY and FYNNEI.

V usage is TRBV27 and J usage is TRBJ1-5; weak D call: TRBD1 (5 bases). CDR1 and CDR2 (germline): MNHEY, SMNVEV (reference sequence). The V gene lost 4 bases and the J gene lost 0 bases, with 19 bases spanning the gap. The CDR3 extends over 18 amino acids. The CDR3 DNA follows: TGTGCCAGCAGTTCCGGTGGGGCATCACTTAATAGCAATCAGCCCCAGCATTTT. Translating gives CASSSGGASLNSNQPQHF.

The CDR3 sequence: CASSAEAGGTQYF. CDR3 coding DNA: TGTGCCAGCAGCGCCGAGGCGGGAGGGACCCAGTACTTC. J is TRBJ2-5 and V is TRBV9, with TRBD2 identical over 8 bases. The CDR3 totals 13 residues. V shed 3 bases, J shed 7 bases, and the junction held 5 bases outside the gene matches. Germline V gene sequence: CDR1 SGDLS, CDR2 YYNGEE.

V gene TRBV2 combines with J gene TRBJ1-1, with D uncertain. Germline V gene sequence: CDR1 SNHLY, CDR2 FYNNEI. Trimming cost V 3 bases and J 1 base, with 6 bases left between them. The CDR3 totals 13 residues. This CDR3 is CASSDIGNTEAFF. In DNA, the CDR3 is TGTGCCAGCAGTGATATCGGGAACACTGAAGCTTTCTTT.

The CDR3 protein is CAISDGNRGRGLRETQYF. The CDR3 DNA reads as TGTGCCATCAGTGATGGAAACAGGGGGCGAGGGTTAAGGGAGACCCAGTACTTC. The chain joins TRBV10-3 to TRBJ2-5, with 9 bases fitting TRBD1. Germline assignment: CDR1 ENHRY and CDR2 SYGVKD. The V gene end was trimmed by 3 bases and the J gene end by 5 bases; junction bases not matched to a gene: 16. This CDR3 is built from 18 residues.

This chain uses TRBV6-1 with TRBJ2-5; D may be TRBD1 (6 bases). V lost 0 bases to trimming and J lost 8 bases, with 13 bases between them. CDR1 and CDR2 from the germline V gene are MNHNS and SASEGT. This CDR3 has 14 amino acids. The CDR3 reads CASSEAGTRGTQYF. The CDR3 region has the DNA TGTGCCAGCAGTGAAGCAGGGACACGGGGAACCCAGTACTTC.

The CDR3 DNA follows: TGTGCCAGTAGCCGAATATCGGCTCGGCAGGCGGGATATAGCAATCAGCCCCAGCATTTT. Its translation: CASSRISARQAGYSNQPQHF. The chain recombines TRBV19 with TRBJ1-5; D remains ambiguous. V lost 6 bases to trimming and J lost 0 bases, with 27 bases between them. Germline CDR1 is LNHDA and CDR2 is SQIVND (reference sequence). The CDR3 extends over 20 amino acids.

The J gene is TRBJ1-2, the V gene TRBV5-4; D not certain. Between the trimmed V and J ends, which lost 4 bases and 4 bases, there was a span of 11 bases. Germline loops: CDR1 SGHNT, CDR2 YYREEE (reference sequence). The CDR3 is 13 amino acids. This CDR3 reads CASSRELPYGYTF. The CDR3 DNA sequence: TGTGCCAGCAGCCGGGAGTTACCCTATGGCTACACCTTC.

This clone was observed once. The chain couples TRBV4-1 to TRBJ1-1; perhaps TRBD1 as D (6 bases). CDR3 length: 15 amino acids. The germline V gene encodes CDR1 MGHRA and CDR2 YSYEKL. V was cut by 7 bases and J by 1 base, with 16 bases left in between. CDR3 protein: CASMASLGANTEAFF. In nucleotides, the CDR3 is TGCGCCAGCATGGCGTCTCTGGGGGCGAACACTGAAGCTTTCTTT.

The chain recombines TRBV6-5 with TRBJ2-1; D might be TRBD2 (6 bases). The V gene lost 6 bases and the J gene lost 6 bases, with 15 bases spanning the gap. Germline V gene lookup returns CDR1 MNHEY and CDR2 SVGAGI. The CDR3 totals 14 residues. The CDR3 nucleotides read TGTGCCAGCAGGGCGGGGTGGGGTAGCAATGAGCAGTTCTTC. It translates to CASRAGWGSNEQFF.